Each of the 27 T cell receptor beta chains below was sequenced from the same sample in a study of OX40 agonist ivuxolimab in advanced cancers. Produced via immunoSEQ multiplex PCR; TCRdb's table is partial and in-frame only. The sample gives 65,000 to 85,000 clones, about 90% of which show up once; 7.6% is in the top ten. This specimen consisted of CD4+ or CD8+ T cells sorted from blood, obtained in a trial of the OX40 agonist ivuxolimab. The receptors originated from an adult with an advanced solid tumor such as melanoma, head and neck, liver or kidney cancer.

This clone appeared a few times. CDR3 in amino acids: CASSEAMNTEAFF. For the CDR3, the DNA is TGTGCCAGCAGTGAGGCAATGAACACTGAAGCTTTCTTT. This rearrangement joins TRBV7-9 to TRBJ1-1; unclear D gene. Trimming pared 6 bases from V and 0 bases from J, leaving 8 bases between. CDR1 SEHNR and CDR2 FQNEAQ come from the germline V gene (reference sequence). The CDR3 has 13 amino acids.

J is TRBJ2-7 and V is TRBV30; tentatively, D is TRBD1 (6 bases). Trimming removed 2 bases at V and 0 bases at J, with 11 bases between. In germline, CDR1 is GTSNPN, CDR2 SVGIG (reference sequence). This CDR3 spans 14 amino acids. DNA of the CDR3: TGTGCCTGGAGTCCCTTACAGGGCTCCTACGAGCAGTACTTC. It codes for CAWSPLQGSYEQYF.

This chain connects TRBV4-1 to TRBJ1-6, with D perhaps TRBD1 (5 bases). The CDR3 contains 15 residues. Trimming pared 4 bases from V and 5 bases from J, leaving 12 bases between. Germline-derived CDR1 and CDR2 are MGHRA and YSYEKL. The CDR3 protein is CASSPGPGHNSPLHF. CDR3 nucleotides: TGCGCCAGCAGCCCTGGACCAGGGCATAATTCACCCCTCCACTTT.

CDR3 protein: CSVEWTSGSYEQYF. For the CDR3, the DNA is TGCAGCGTTGAGTGGACTAGCGGATCCTACGAGCAGTACTTC. The chain couples TRBV29-1 to TRBJ2-7, with 10 bases fitting TRBD2. V gave up 3 bases and J gave up 1 base; unmatched junction bases: 3. Germline V gene data show CDR1 as SQVTM and CDR2 as ANQGSEA. The CDR3 is 14 amino acids.

This chain connects TRBV13 to TRBJ1-1, with D unresolved. CDR1 PRHDT and CDR2 FYEKMQ come from the germline V gene (reference sequence). This CDR3 has 13 amino acids. V was cut by 4 bases and J by 7 bases, with 13 bases left in between. In DNA form, the CDR3 reads TGTGCCAGCAGCTACGGGCCCGAGGTTGAAGCTTTCTTT. Protein product: CASSYGPEVEAFF.

This clone was seen once. This sequence joins TRBV6-5 and TRBJ2-1; the D gene is possibly TRBD1 (5 bases). V lost 7 bases and J lost 7, with 17 bases in between. The germline CDR1 and CDR2 sequences are MNHEY and SVGAGI. This CDR3 has 14 residues. The CDR3 reads CASTPGLGSNEQFF. The CDR3 nucleotides read TGTGCCAGCACCCCAGGGCTCGGGTCGAATGAGCAGTTCTTC.

This rearrangement joins TRBV5-1 to TRBJ2-7; maybe TRBD1 (6 bases). Trimming stripped 0 bases from V and 0 bases from J, with 13 bases between. The CDR3 spans 16 residues. Germline loops: CDR1 SGHRS, CDR2 YFSETQ. CDR3 nucleotides: TGCGCCAGCAGCTTGGGGAACGGACAGCTCTCCTACGAGCAGTACTTC. Its protein product is CASSLGNGQLSYEQYF.

This chain links TRBV11-2 with TRBJ2-7, with TRBD2 matching 16 bases. CDR1 SGHAT and CDR2 FQNNGV come from the germline V gene. V shed 8 bases, J shed 1 base, and the junction held 8 bases outside the gene matches. This CDR3 contains 17 residues. For the CDR3, the DNA is TGTGCCAGCGCCGGGACTAGCGGGGGGGCGGTGTCCTACGAGCAGTACTTC. It translates to CASAGTSGGAVSYEQYF. The whole variable domain, remainder taken from reference TRBV11-2 and TRBJ2-7, is EAGVAQSPRYKIIEKRQSVAFWCNPISGHATLYWYQQILGQGPKLLIQFQNNGVVDDSQLPKDRFSAERLKGVDSTLKIQPAKLEDSAVYLCASAGTSGGAVSYEQYFGPGTRLTVT.

V usage is TRBV4-2 and J usage is TRBJ2-5; the D call may be TRBD1 or TRBD2 (6 bases each). V shed 4 bases and J shed 2 bases, with 14 bases lying between them. CDR3 length: 15 amino acids. CDR1 and CDR2 from the germline V gene are LGHNA and YNFKEQ. Written as DNA, the CDR3 is TGTGCCAGCAGCCTGGGGTGGGGGGCACAAGAGACCCAGTACTTC. This codes for CASSLGWGAQETQYF.

This chain uses TRBV6-1 with TRBJ2-3; a weak D match, TRBD2 (7 bases). Trimming took off 2 bases at V and 5 bases at J, with 20 bases between the two ends. Germline V CDR1 and CDR2: MNHNS, SASEGT. This CDR3 is 17 amino acids long. The CDR3 region has the DNA TGTGCCAGCAGTGAAAGTCGAGGGGGGGGGCCTGGAGATACGCAGTATTTT. Amino acids: CASSESRGGGPGDTQYF.

This clone was found once. The genes are TRBV6-1 and TRBJ2-7; 8 positions match TRBD1. V lost 5 bases, J lost 0 bases, and 3 bases stayed unmatched. Germline loops: CDR1 MNHNS, CDR2 SASEGT. The CDR3 sequence is 14 residues long. The CDR3 loop reads CASSRQGLSYEQYF. DNA of the CDR3: TGTGCCAGCAGTCGACAGGGGCTCTCCTACGAGCAGTACTTC.

Concerning this clone: The CDR3 carries no conserved terminal phenylalanine or tryptophan, so it likely arises from a read error. No DNA is shown, since the ends of the CDR3 on it are uncertain; the CDR3 is the one TCRdb lists. This chain joins TRBV5-1 and TRBJ2-7; no check of the table's D call, TRBD1, against the DNA was made. Germline V CDR1 and CDR2: SGHRS, YFSETQ. The CDR3 length equals 12 residues, ends included. CDR3: CASSPTGFLQSL.

This sequence joins TRBV6-1 and TRBJ2-1; 9 bases are a match to TRBD2. V lost 10 bases, J lost 4 bases, and 8 bases stayed unmatched. Per germline, CDR1 MNHNS and CDR2 SASEGT. The CDR3 is 14 residues long. CDR3 sequence: CATVAGATYNEQFF. For the CDR3, the DNA is TGTGCCACCGTAGCGGGGGCCACATACAATGAGCAGTTCTTC.

The chain joins TRBV27 to TRBJ2-7; the D is unclear. Trimming took off 4 bases at V and 6 bases at J, with 1 base between the two ends. Germline lookup yields CDR1 MNHEY and CDR2 SMNVEV (reference sequence). CDR3 length: 9 residues. DNA of the CDR3: TGTGCCAGCAGTTCCGAGCAGTACTTC. Amino acid sequence: CASSSEQYF.

J is TRBJ1-6 and V is TRBV23-1, with unresolved D. TRBV23-1 is sorted into the ORF group, with uncertain function. The CDR3 covers 17 residues. Trimming took 4 bases from V and 8 from J, leaving 21 bases between them. CDR3 sequence (DNA): TGCGCCAGCAGTCGCTTGACACATGAATTCTCAGATTCACCCCTCCACTTT. Amino acid sequence: CASSRLTHEFSDSPLHF.

This chain links TRBV4-3 with TRBJ2-6, with 9 nucleotides matching TRBD1. This CDR3 comprises 18 residues. CDR1 and CDR2 (germline): LGHNA, YSLEER. The junction had 4 bases not matched to a gene; V was cut back by 1 base and J by 0 bases. DNA for the CDR3: TGCGCCAGCAGCCAAGCGGAGACAGGGGGCTCTGGGGCCAACGTCCTGACTTTC. Its protein product is CASSQAETGGSGANVLTF.

The gene calls are TRBV7-9 and TRBJ2-5; no definite D call. The germline V and J ends were trimmed by 4 bases and 2 bases, with 5 bases remaining between them. The CDR3 length is 12 residues. CDR1 is SEHNR and CDR2 is FQNEAQ in the germline V gene (reference sequence). The CDR3 is CASSSTQETQYF. The CDR3 DNA reads as TGTGCCAGCAGCTCAACTCAAGAGACCCAGTACTTC.

The rearrangement joins TRBV19 to TRBJ2-7; 9 bases are a match to TRBD1. V shed 5 bases and J 2 bases; nucleotides not matched to a gene: 4. The CDR3 is 14 amino acids. Germline CDR1 reads LNHDA; CDR2 reads SQIVND (reference sequence). The CDR3 spells CASSVGQGPYEQYF. The DNA of the CDR3 is TGTGCCAGTAGTGTCGGACAGGGGCCCTACGAGCAGTACTTC.

The chain is built from TRBV7-9 and TRBJ1-4, with TRBD1 matching 10 bases. J was trimmed by 6 bases and V by 5 bases; bases with no gene match: 9. The CDR3 totals 16 residues. Germline V gene data show CDR1 as SEHNR and CDR2 as FQNEAQ (reference sequence). Here the CDR3 reads CASSRRPGTGDEKLFF. The CDR3 nucleotides are TGTGCCAGCAGCCGTCGACCCGGGACAGGGGATGAAAAACTGTTTTTT.

This CDR3 reads CASSSTTGLSYEQYF. The CDR3 bases are TGCGCCAGCAGCTCGACGACAGGTCTTTCCTACGAGCAGTACTTC. The chain links TRBV5-1 to TRBJ2-7; D perhaps matches TRBD1 (6 bases). CDR1 is SGHRS and CDR2 is YFSETQ in the germline V gene. The CDR3 runs 15 residues. V gave up 3 bases and J gave up 1 base, with 14 bases separating them.

This rearrangement joins TRBV7-9 to TRBJ1-1; the D is unclear. V was pared by 4 bases and J by 3 bases, with 9 bases between. There are 13 residues in the CDR3. CDR1 is SEHNR and CDR2 is FQNEAQ in the germline V gene (reference sequence). The CDR3 protein is CASSYSTDTEAFF. Here the CDR3 DNA reads TGTGCCAGCAGCTATTCCACGGACACTGAAGCTTTCTTT.

This clone was seen a handful of times. The genes are TRBV6-1 and TRBJ2-6; D unclear. Trimming pared 3 bases from V and 1 base from J, leaving 4 bases between. Germline V gene lookup returns CDR1 MNHNS and CDR2 SASEGT. CDR3 size: 14 residues. CDR3 region: CASSDLSGANVLTF. CDR3 nucleotides: TGTGCCAGCAGTGACCTATCTGGGGCCAACGTCCTGACTTTC.

The chain links TRBV5-4 to TRBJ1-1; 9 bases are shared with TRBD1. The CDR3 contains 16 residues. Germline CDR1 is SGHNT and CDR2 is YYREEE (reference sequence). Trimming removed 4 bases from V and 5 bases from J; junction bases left unmatched: 12. The CDR3 nucleotides read TGTGCCAGCAGCACTACAGGGGGCTTTATGAGAACTGAAGCTTTCTTT. Residues: CASSTTGGFMRTEAFF.

The chain couples TRBV7-6 to TRBJ2-7; 10 bases agree with TRBD1. CDR3 length: 16 residues. Germline V CDR1 and CDR2: SGHVS, FNYEAQ. Losses at the gene ends were 5 bases for V and 4 bases for J; bases not matched to a gene: 11. In nucleotides, the CDR3 is TGTGCCAGCAGCCTCCCGACAGGGGGCGCGATGTACGAGCAGTACTTC. Its protein product is CASSLPTGGAMYEQYF.

The rearrangement uses TRBV28 and TRBJ1-1; D not resolved. This CDR3 spans 11 amino acids. The germline V and J ends were trimmed by 6 bases and 2 bases, with 4 bases remaining between them. The V gene's germline CDR1 is MDHEN and CDR2 SYDVKM. CDR3 bases: TGTGCCAGCAGCCCCAACACTGAAGCTTTCTTT. It codes for CASSPNTEAFF. Supplemented by reference TRBV28 and TRBJ1-1, the full variable domain reads DVKVTQSSRYLVKRTGEKVFLECVQDMDHENMFWYRQDPGLGLRLIYFSYDVKMKEKGDIPEGYSVSREKKERFSLILESASTNQTSMYLCASSPNTEAFFGQGTRLTVV.

This clone appeared a single time. The rearrangement uses TRBV9 and TRBJ1-1; D is possibly TRBD1 (5 bases). CDR1 is SGDLS, CDR2 YYNGEE, per germline. The CDR3 length is 14 residues. V lost 2 bases and J 5 bases, leaving 13 bases between the germline ends. CDR3 nucleotide sequence: TGTGCCAGCAGCGTGGGGGACTCCAAGACTGAAGCTTTCTTT. As protein: CASSVGDSKTEAFF.

This sequence joins TRBV18 and TRBJ2-7; the match to TRBD1 covers 7 bases. The germline V gene has CDR1 KGHSH and CDR2 LQKENI. The CDR3 totals 16 residues. V was clipped by 2 bases and J by 2 bases; unmatched bases: 9. This CDR3 is CASSPSTGELAYEQYF. The CDR3 region has the DNA TGTGCCAGCTCACCAAGCACAGGGGAATTGGCCTACGAGCAGTACTTC.